This TCR beta chain was identified during a study of STAT5B mutations in CD4+ large granular lymphocyte leukemia. Generated by immunoSEQ multiplex PCR, the TCRdb table keeps only in-frame clones and is missing some. The sample has 23,000 or so clones; 60% to 80% are singletons. CDR1 and CDR2 (germline): MGHDK, SYGVNS. J gave up 4 bases and V 3 bases, and 8 bases lay outside the gene matches. The CDR3 covers 16 residues. The receptor was derived from a human donor in good health. Sequencing was done on a sample of CD4+ T cells from blood buffy coats. The rearrangement joins TRBV25-1 to TRBJ2-5; TRBD1 aligns across 10 bases. CDR3: CASSDPQTGGSETQYF. In nucleotides, the CDR3 is TGTGCCAGCAGTGACCCACAGACAGGGGGCTCAGAGACCCAGTACTTC. Based on the CDR3 plus reference TRBV25-1 and TRBJ2-5, the full variable domain is EADIYQTPRYLVIGTGKKITLECSQTMGHDKMYWYQQDPGMELHLIHYSYGVNSTEKGDLSSESTVSRIRTEHFPLTLESARPSHTSQYLCASSDPQTGGSETQYFGPGTRLLVL.